Presented here are 27 T cell receptor beta chains from one specimen sequenced in a study of early T cells in non-severe SARS-CoV-2 infection. TCRdb reprocessed the 5' RACE reads via MiXCR and lists one record per CDR3 protein. The table lists tens of thousands of distinct CDR3 sequences, around 4.3% of them singletons. The source material was whole blood. These TCRs come from an adult who was a healthcare worker with PCR-confirmed SARS-CoV-2 infection or an uninfected control (not recorded which).

In this sample, this clonotype turned up many times. The rearrangement links TRBV7-2 to TRBJ2-1, with a weak D call TRBD2 (6 bases). Germline-derived CDR1 and CDR2 are SGHTA and FQGNSA. The V end was cut by 7 bases, the J end by 8 bases, with 18 bases between. CDR3 size: 14 residues. The CDR3 spells CASTLPGGNYEQFF. Here the CDR3 DNA reads TGTGCCAGCACCCTACCCGGCGGGAACTATGAGCAGTTCTTC.

This clonotype was observed at least ten times. The rearrangement uses TRBV20-1 and TRBJ2-2; 8 bases match TRBD2. The CDR3 is 15 amino acids. CDR1 and CDR2 (germline): DFQATT, SNEGSKA (reference sequence). The ends lost 6 bases at V and 0 bases at J; junction bases unmatched: 6. CDR3 residues: CSASGAGANTGELFF. The CDR3 DNA reads as TGCAGTGCCTCTGGAGCGGGAGCGAACACCGGGGAGCTGTTTTTT.

This clonotype has at least ten counts. This chain links TRBV12-3 or TRBV12-4 with TRBJ2-2; D possibly corresponds to TRBD2 (6 bases). The CDR3 consists of 14 residues. V lost 4 bases to trimming and J lost 1 base, with 7 bases between them. DNA for the CDR3: TGTGCCAGCAGTTCAGCGGGGAACACCGGGGAGCTGTTTTTT. Its protein is CASSSAGNTGELFF.

This clonotype was counted at least ten times. The chain is built from TRBV7-2 and TRBJ1-3, with D hard to call. Germline V gene data show CDR1 as SGHTA and CDR2 as FQGNSA. The germline V and J ends were trimmed by 1 base and 0 bases, with 4 bases remaining between them. This CDR3 spans 14 amino acids. In DNA form, the CDR3 reads TGTGCCAGCAGCTTAGTCGGCTCTGGAAACACCATATATTTT. It yields the protein CASSLVGSGNTIYF.

In this sample, this clonotype turned up many times. J is TRBJ2-1 and V is TRBV6-1; no firm D call. The V end lost 2 bases, the J end lost 6 bases, and 8 bases lay between the germline ends. CDR3 size: 13 residues. The germline gives CDR1 MNHNS, CDR2 SASEGT. The CDR3 is CASSESGINEQFF. The CDR3 DNA follows: TGTGCCAGCAGTGAATCTGGAATCAATGAGCAGTTCTTC.

This clonotype ranks as medium-sized. The V and J genes are TRBV29-1 and TRBJ2-7, with D tentatively TRBD1 or TRBD2 (5 bases each). The CDR3 has 12 amino acids. Germline CDR1 SQVTM, CDR2 ANQGSEA. V was clipped by 5 bases and J by 2 bases, with 10 bases between them. Here the CDR3 reads CSVRDGTYEQYF. The CDR3 bases are TGCAGCGTTAGGGACGGAACCTACGAGCAGTACTTC.

This clonotype was recorded many times. The V gene is TRBV6-5, the J gene TRBJ2-1; a possible D gene is TRBD1 (5 bases). The CDR3 length is 16 residues. Per germline, CDR1 MNHEY and CDR2 SVGAGI. Trimming pared 0 bases from V and 2 bases from J, leaving 11 bases between. The CDR3 DNA follows: TGTGCCAGCAGTTACTCCCGGAAAGGGGCCTACAATGAGCAGTTCTTC. Its translation is CASSYSRKGAYNEQFF.

This clonotype has at least ten counts. The V gene is TRBV9, the J gene TRBJ2-2; D is unclear. V gave up 4 bases and J gave up 6 bases, with 13 bases separating them. Germline V gene sequence: CDR1 SGDLS, CDR2 YYNGEE. This CDR3 comprises 14 residues. The CDR3 DNA sequence: TGTGCCAGCAGCTCCCGTCCGGGCGCCGGGGAGCTGTTTTTT. Translating it yields CASSSRPGAGELFF.

This clonotype was found many times. The rearrangement joins TRBV7-9 to TRBJ1-1; D may be TRBD1 (5 bases). The CDR3 is 15 residues long. Germline V gene data show CDR1 as SEHNR and CDR2 as FQNEAQ (reference sequence). V lost 11 bases, J lost 4 bases, and 23 bases lay in between. CDR3 DNA: TGTGCCTCCTCCTTAGGCGGGGGTCGGAGCACTGAAGCTTTCTTT. The encoded protein is CASSLGGGRSTEAFF.

This clonotype is medium-sized (0.01 to 0.1%) in the sample. The CDR3 sequence is CASSPELYYGYTF. Written as DNA, the CDR3 is TGTGCCAGCAGCCCTGAACTTTACTATGGCTACACCTTC. The chain has TRBV14 and TRBJ1-2; D unresolved. Trimming took off 4 bases at V and 3 bases at J, with 9 bases between the two ends. CDR1 and CDR2 from the germline V gene are SGHDN and FVKESK. CDR3 length: 13 amino acids.

This clonotype was found many times. The J gene is TRBJ2-7, the V gene TRBV20-1, with D possibly matching TRBD2 (5 bases). The germline V and J ends were trimmed by 1 base and 1 base, with 8 bases remaining between them. Germline CDR1 DFQATT, CDR2 SNEGSKA (reference sequence). The CDR3 covers 13 residues. CDR3 in amino acids: CSARGGLSYEQYF. CDR3 sequence (DNA): TGCAGTGCTAGAGGAGGGCTGTCCTACGAGCAGTACTTC.

This clonotype was observed at least ten times. The rearrangement uses TRBV7-9 and TRBJ2-1; the match to TRBD1 covers 9 bases. The CDR3 is 14 residues long. The germline gives CDR1 SEHNR, CDR2 FQNEAQ (reference sequence). The J segment lost 7 bases and the V segment lost 5 bases, leaving 6 bases of the junction unmatched. For the CDR3, the DNA is TGTGCCAGCAGCCTAGGACAGGGGCGGAATGAGCAGTTCTTC. Protein sequence: CASSLGQGRNEQFF.

This sequence joins TRBV28 and TRBJ2-3; unclear D gene. V was clipped by 5 bases and J by 6 bases, with 12 bases between them. Per germline, CDR1 MDHEN and CDR2 SYDVKM. This CDR3 has 13 residues. CDR3 sequence reads: CASSIPQRDTQYF. DNA of the CDR3: TGTGCCAGCAGTATACCTCAAAGGGATACGCAGTATTTT. Filled out from reference TRBV28 and TRBJ2-3, the complete variable domain reads DVKVTQSSRYLVKRTGEKVFLECVQDMDHENMFWYRQDPGLGLRLIYFSYDVKMKEKGDIPEGYSVSREKKERFSLILESASTNQTSMYLCASSIPQRDTQYFGPGTRLTVL.

This clonotype has ten or more counts. The chain employs TRBV7-6 and TRBJ1-2; 7 nucleotides line up with TRBD1. Germline CDR1 and CDR2: SGHVS and FNYEAQ. The V gene end was trimmed by 1 base and the J gene end by 7 bases; junction bases not matched to a gene: 12. The CDR3 totals 16 residues. The CDR3 region has the DNA TGTGCCAGCAGCTTAGATAGGGCACAGGGGATTGGTGGCTACACCTTC. It encodes CASSLDRAQGIGGYTF.

This clonotype has just a few counts. This chain joins TRBV7-3 and TRBJ2-2; 11 bases map to TRBD2. CDR3 length: 19 residues. Germline V gene data show CDR1 as SGHTA and CDR2 as FQGTGA. Unmatched junction bases numbered 15, after V lost 7 bases and J lost 2 bases. CDR3 sequence reads: CASIINDEGLADNTGELFF. DNA for the CDR3: TGTGCCAGCATCATTAATGATGAGGGACTAGCGGATAACACCGGGGAGCTGTTTTTT.

This clonotype was recorded many times. This chain joins TRBV7-9 and TRBJ2-3, with D possibly matching TRBD2 (5 bases). In germline, CDR1 is SEHNR, CDR2 FQNEAQ (reference sequence). The V gene lost 5 bases and the J gene lost 10 bases, with 19 bases spanning the gap. The CDR3 has 14 amino acids. CDR3 region: CASSTIQPPGSQYF. Here the CDR3 DNA reads TGTGCCAGCAGCACAATTCAACCCCCGGGATCGCAGTATTTT.

This clonotype was counted only a few times. The chain links TRBV12-3 or TRBV12-4 to TRBJ2-7; TRBD1 matches at 8 bases. The CDR3 consists of 14 residues. The V and J ends lost 4 bases and 3 bases, in that order; junction bases with no gene match: 5. The DNA of the CDR3 is TGTGCCAGCAGTTCCAGGGGGCTAATCTACGAGCAGTACTTC. Translating gives CASSSRGLIYEQYF.

This clonotype was seen ten or more times. V usage is TRBV5-4 and J usage is TRBJ1-1; TRBD1 might be the D (6 bases). V shed 0 bases and J shed 1 base, with 7 bases lying between them. Germline CDR1 and CDR2: SGHNT and YYREEE (reference sequence). The CDR3 covers 14 residues. The CDR3 sequence is CASSLVGQNTEAFF. The CDR3 DNA reads TGTGCCAGCAGCTTGGTGGGACAGAACACTGAAGCTTTCTTT.

This clonotype was recorded many times. The chain uses TRBV7-2 and TRBJ1-5, with D unresolved. This CDR3 contains 14 residues. Trimming pared 4 bases from V and 3 bases from J, leaving 10 bases between. Germline CDR1 reads SGHTA; CDR2 reads FQGNSA. The CDR3 DNA follows: TGTGCCAGCAGCTCCTGGGTCTCCAATCAGCCCCAGCATTTT. Its protein product is CASSSWVSNQPQHF.

This clonotype appeared many times. The chain uses TRBV5-6 and TRBJ2-3; D remains unclear. Trimming took 4 bases from V and 2 from J, leaving 11 bases between them. CDR3 length equals 14 residues. CDR1 is SGHDT and CDR2 is YYEEEE in the germline V gene. The CDR3 DNA follows: TGTGCCAGCAGCCAACCCTTACCCACAGATACGCAGTATTTT. Protein: CASSQPLPTDTQYF.

This clonotype turned up a few times. The V gene is TRBV7-2, the J gene TRBJ2-7; tentatively, D is TRBD2 (5 bases). CDR3 size: 12 residues. Germline CDR1 and CDR2: SGHTA and FQGNSA. Trimming removed 5 bases from V and 5 bases from J, with 10 bases in between. The DNA for the CDR3 is TGTGCCAGCAGCCGGTCCGGGGACGAGCAGTACTTC. It encodes CASSRSGDEQYF.

This clonotype was detected ten times or more. This rearrangement joins TRBV7-2 to TRBJ2-4; D is possibly TRBD1 (6 bases). The CDR3 loop spans 14 amino acids. V dropped 3 bases and J dropped 8 bases, with 14 bases sitting between them. Germline lookup yields CDR1 SGHTA and CDR2 FQGNSA. The CDR3 protein is CASSFRQDGDIQYF. CDR3 DNA: TGTGCCAGCAGCTTTAGACAGGATGGAGACATTCAGTACTTC.

The chain uses TRBV15 and TRBJ1-4; 7 bases are shared with TRBD1. Germline assignment: CDR1 LNHNV and CDR2 YYDKDF (reference sequence). The CDR3 spans 15 residues. V trimming: 3 bases; J trimming: 4 bases; junction bases outside the gene matches: 5. Written as DNA, the CDR3 is TGTGCCACCAGCAGTTCAGGGGGAAGTAATGAAAAACTGTTTTTT. Residues: CATSSSGGSNEKLFF. The variable domain in full, with the rest retrieved from reference TRBV15 and TRBJ1-4, is DAMVIQNPRYQVTQFGKPVTLSCSQTLNHNVMYWYQQKSSQAPKLLFHYYDKDFNNEADTPDNFQSRRPNTSFCFLDIRSPGLGDTAMYLCATSSSGGSNEKLFFGSGTQLSVL.

This clonotype appeared many times. The chain couples TRBV12-3 or TRBV12-4 to TRBJ2-7; perhaps TRBD2 as D (5 bases). Trimming pared 4 bases from V and 0 bases from J, leaving 10 bases between. This CDR3 has 14 amino acids. In nucleotides, the CDR3 is TGTGCCAGCAGTTCCGAGGAGGACTCCTACGAGCAGTACTTC. This gives the protein CASSSEEDSYEQYF.

V gene TRBV28 combines with J gene TRBJ2-7, with 7 positions matching TRBD1. Germline V CDR1 and CDR2: MDHEN, SYDVKM. CDR3 size: 14 residues. J gave up 2 bases and V 10 bases, and 11 bases lay outside the gene matches. The CDR3 coding sequence is TGTGCCACTGCTAGGGGGCGAACACCCTACGAGCAGTACTTC. Its translation: CATARGRTPYEQYF.

The sample holds many counts of this clonotype. The rearrangement joins TRBV2 to TRBJ2-5; 15 bases match TRBD2. V lost 4 bases and J lost 5; bases outside the gene matches: 14. The CDR3 contains 19 residues. Germline V gene lookup returns CDR1 SNHLY and CDR2 FYNNEI. The CDR3 DNA sequence: TGTGCCAGCAGTGGATCCGCCGGGACTAGCGGGAGGCCCGGGGAGACCCAGTACTTC. This gives the protein CASSGSAGTSGRPGETQYF.

By share of the sample, this clonotype is medium-sized. The CDR3 DNA sequence: TGTGCCAGCGGGGGAGATAGCGGCACAGATACGCAGTATTTT. Amino acids: CASGGDSGTDTQYF. V and J are TRBV9 and TRBJ2-3; the D gene could be TRBD1 or TRBD2 (5 bases each). CDR1 and CDR2 from the germline V gene are SGDLS and YYNGEE. V shed 7 bases and J shed 1 base, with 13 bases lying between them. The CDR3 runs 14 residues.